This record looks at one T cell receptor beta chain sequence and its context. Germline V gene data show CDR1 as SGHNT and CDR2 as YENEEA. This CDR3 spans 15 amino acids. V lost 4 bases to trimming and J lost 0 bases; unmatched junction nucleotides: 2. This table comes from immunoSEQ multiplex PCR, and its TCRdb copy is limited to in-frame clones, with some not included. The sample includes approximately 240,000 clones, about 80% of them seen just once. The cohort comprised adults aged about 18 to 100 years residing in approximately 25 US areas. Cohort allocation depended upon clinical history that participants reported. The entry originates in a study of blood T cell repertoires in COVID-19. Overall study: From the United States, Italy and Spain came samples of acute and convalescent COVID-19. PBMCs, B-cell-depleted T cells, or T cells provided the cDNA or gDNA that made up the material.

The receptor comes from a woman aged 35 to 49 with acute COVID-19. The sequencing sample was made of PBMCs or T cells enriched from blood (not recorded which). The chain uses TRBV11-3 and TRBJ2-1, with TRBD2 identical over 8 bases. CDR3 bases: TGTGCCAGCAGCTCCCGGGGGGGCTCCTACAATGAGCAGTTCTTC. This codes for CASSSRGGSYNEQFF.